This T cell receptor beta chain originates from a study of T cells in women clearing cervical HPV infection. Turning to the study itself: Blood came at first lesion visit for cases, post-clearance for controls. Case blood was drawn a median around 140 days after lesion detection.

About this clone: The read gets to within 3 residues of the CDR3 end, and the germline J gene fills in the rest.

TCRdb's table, derived via immunoSEQ multiplex PCR, lists solely in-frame clones and lacks some. The table lists 15,000 to 20,000 clones, with 7.2% in the top ten. Per germline, CDR1 MDHEN and CDR2 SYDVKM. Trimming shortened V by 6 bases and J by 4 bases, and 8 bases separated the two germline ends. The CDR3 loop spans 12 amino acids. The chain uses TRBV28 and TRBJ2-3; D call uncertain. The sample taken for sequencing was blood buffy coat. This receptor was identified in a woman aged 18-70 years with a cervical HPV16 infection that either progressed to CIN3+ or cleared (not recorded which). The DNA read from the CDR3 is TGTGCCAGCAGCCAGGTTCCAGATACG. It codes for CASSQVPDT. The full CDR3 protein is CASSQVPDTQYF.